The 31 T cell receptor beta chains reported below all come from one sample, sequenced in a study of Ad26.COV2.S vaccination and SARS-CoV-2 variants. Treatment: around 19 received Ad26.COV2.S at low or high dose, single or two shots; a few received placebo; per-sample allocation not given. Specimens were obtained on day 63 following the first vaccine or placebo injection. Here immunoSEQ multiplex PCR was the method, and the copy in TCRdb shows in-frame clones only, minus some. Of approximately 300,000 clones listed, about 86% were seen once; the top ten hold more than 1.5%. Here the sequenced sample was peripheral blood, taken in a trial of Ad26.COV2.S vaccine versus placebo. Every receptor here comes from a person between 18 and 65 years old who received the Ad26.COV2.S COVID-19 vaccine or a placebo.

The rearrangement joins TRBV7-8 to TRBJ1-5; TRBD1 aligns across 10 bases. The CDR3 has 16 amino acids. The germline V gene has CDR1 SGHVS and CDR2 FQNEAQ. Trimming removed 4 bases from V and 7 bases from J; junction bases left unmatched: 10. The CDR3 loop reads CASSSATGGARQPQHF. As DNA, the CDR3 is TGTGCCAGCAGCTCCGCGACAGGGGGCGCCAGGCAGCCCCAGCATTTT.

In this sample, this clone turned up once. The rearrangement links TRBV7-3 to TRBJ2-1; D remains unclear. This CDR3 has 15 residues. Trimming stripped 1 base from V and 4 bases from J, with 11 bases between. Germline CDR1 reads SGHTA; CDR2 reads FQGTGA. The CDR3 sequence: CASSLMPGRYNEQFF. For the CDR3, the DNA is TGTGCCAGCAGCTTAATGCCCGGCAGGTACAATGAGCAGTTCTTC.

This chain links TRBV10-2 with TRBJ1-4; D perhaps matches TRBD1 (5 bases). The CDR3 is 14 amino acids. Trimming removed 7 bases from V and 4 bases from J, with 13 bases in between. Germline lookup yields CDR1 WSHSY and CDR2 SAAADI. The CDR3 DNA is TGCGCCAGCACCCCGGGACCGAATAATGAAAAACTGTTTTTT. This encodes CASTPGPNNEKLFF.

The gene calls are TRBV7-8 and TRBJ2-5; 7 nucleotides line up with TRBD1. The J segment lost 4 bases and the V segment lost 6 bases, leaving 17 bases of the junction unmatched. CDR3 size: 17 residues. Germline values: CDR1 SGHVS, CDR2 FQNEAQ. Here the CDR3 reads CASSSRGTVTDGETQYF. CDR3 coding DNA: TGTGCCAGCAGTTCGAGGGGGACAGTCACTGACGGAGAGACCCAGTACTTC.

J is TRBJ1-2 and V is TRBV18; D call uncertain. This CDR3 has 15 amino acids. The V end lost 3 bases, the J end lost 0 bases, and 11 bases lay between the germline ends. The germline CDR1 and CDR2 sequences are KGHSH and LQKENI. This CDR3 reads CASSPTWESNYGYTF. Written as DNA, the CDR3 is TGTGCCAGCTCACCCACATGGGAGTCTAACTATGGCTACACCTTC. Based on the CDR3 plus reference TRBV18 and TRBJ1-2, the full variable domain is NAGVMQNPRHLVRRRGQEARLRCSPMKGHSHVYWYRQLPEEGLKFMVYLQKENIIDESGMPKERFSAEFPKEGPSILRIQQVVRGDSAAYFCASSPTWESNYGYTFGSGTRLTVV.

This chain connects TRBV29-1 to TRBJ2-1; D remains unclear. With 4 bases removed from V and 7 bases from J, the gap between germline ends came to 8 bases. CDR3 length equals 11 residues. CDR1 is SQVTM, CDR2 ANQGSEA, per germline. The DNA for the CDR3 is TGCAGCGTTGGACACGTGAATGAGCAGTTCTTC. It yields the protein CSVGHVNEQFF.

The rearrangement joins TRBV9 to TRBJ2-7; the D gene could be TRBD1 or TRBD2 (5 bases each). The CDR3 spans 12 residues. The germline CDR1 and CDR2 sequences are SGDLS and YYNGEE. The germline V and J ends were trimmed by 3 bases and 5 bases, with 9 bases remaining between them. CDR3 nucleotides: TGTGCCAGCAGCGGGGACGGCGACGAGCAGTACTTC. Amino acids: CASSGDGDEQYF.

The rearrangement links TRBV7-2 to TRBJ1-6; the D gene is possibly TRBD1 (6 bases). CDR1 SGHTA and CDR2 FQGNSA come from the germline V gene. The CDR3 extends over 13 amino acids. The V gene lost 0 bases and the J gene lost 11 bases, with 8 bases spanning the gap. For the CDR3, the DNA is TGTGCCAGCAGCTTAGCGGACAGCGCACCCCTCCACTTT. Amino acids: CASSLADSAPLHF.

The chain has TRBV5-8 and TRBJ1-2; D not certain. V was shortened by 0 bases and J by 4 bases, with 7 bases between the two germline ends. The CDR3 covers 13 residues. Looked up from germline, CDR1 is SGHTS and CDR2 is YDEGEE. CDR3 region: CASSLGESYGYTF. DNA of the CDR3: TGTGCCAGCAGCTTGGGGGAAAGCTATGGCTACACCTTC.

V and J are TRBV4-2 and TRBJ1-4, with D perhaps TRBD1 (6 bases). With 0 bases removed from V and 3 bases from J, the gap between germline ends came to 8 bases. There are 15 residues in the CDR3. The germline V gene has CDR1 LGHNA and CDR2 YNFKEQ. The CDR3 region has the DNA TGTGCCAGCAGCCAAGATGCAGGGGCTAATGAAAAACTGTTTTTT. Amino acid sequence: CASSQDAGANEKLFF.

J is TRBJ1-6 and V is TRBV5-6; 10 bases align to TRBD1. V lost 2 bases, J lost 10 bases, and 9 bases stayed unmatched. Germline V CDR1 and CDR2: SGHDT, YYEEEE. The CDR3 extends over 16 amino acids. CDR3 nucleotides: TGTGCCAGCAGCTTCTGGACCGGGACAGGGGAATCACCCCTCCACTTT. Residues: CASSFWTGTGESPLHF.

CDR3 in amino acids: CASSQDKIAGVLDTQYF. The CDR3 coding sequence is TGTGCCAGCAGCCAAGATAAGATAGCGGGGGTTTTGGATACGCAGTATTTT. The rearrangement uses TRBV3-1 (or the pseudogene TRBV3-2) and TRBJ2-3, with 9 bases matching TRBD2. This CDR3 has 17 residues. The V gene end was trimmed by 0 bases and the J gene end by 6 bases; junction bases not matched to a gene: 10. CDR1 and CDR2 (germline): LGHDT, YNNKEL (reference sequence).

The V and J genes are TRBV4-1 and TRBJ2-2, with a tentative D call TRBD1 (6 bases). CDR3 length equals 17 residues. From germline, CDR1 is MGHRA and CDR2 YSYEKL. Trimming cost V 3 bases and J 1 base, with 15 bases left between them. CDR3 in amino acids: CASSHVPGQMNTGELFF. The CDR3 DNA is TGCGCCAGCAGCCATGTACCCGGACAGATGAACACCGGGGAGCTGTTTTTT.

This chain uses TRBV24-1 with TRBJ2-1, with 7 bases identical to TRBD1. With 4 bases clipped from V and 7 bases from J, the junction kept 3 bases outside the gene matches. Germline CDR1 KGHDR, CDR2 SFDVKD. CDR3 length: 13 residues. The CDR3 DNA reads TGTGCCACCAGTGACCCCAGGGGGAATGAGCAGTTCTTC. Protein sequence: CATSDPRGNEQFF.

The CDR3 region is CAWSVRSSYEQYF. The CDR3, as DNA: TGTGCCTGGAGTGTACGAAGCTCCTACGAGCAGTACTTC. This chain joins TRBV30 and TRBJ2-7; D is ambiguous. The CDR3 loop spans 13 amino acids. Per germline, CDR1 GTSNPN and CDR2 SVGIG (reference sequence). Trimming left V 0 bases short and J 0 bases short, with 6 bases between.

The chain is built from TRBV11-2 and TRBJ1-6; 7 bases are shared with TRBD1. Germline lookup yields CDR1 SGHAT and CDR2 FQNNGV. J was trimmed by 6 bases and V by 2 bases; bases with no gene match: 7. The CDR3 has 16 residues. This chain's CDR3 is CASSLMAQGSNSPLHF. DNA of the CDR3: TGTGCCAGCAGCTTAATGGCACAGGGGTCTAATTCACCCCTCCACTTT.

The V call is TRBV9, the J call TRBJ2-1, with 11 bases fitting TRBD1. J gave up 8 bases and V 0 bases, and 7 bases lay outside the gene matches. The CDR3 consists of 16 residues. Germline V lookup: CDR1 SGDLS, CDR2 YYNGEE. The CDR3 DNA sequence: TGTGCCAGCAGCGTAGGTGGCCGGGACAGGGGGTATGAGCAGTTCTTC. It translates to CASSVGGRDRGYEQFF.

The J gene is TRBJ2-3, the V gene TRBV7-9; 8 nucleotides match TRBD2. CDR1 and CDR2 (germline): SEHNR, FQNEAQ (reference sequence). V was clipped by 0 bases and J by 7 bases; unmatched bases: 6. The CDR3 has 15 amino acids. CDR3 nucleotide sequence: TGTGCCAGCAGCTTAGCCACTAGCGGTAGACATACGCAGTATTTT. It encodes CASSLATSGRHTQYF. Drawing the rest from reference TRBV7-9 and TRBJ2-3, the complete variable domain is DTGVSQNPRHKITKRGQNVTFRCDPISEHNRLYWYRQTLGQGPEFLTYFQNEAQLEKSRLLSDRFSAERPKGSFSTLEIQRTEQGDSAMYLCASSLATSGRHTQYFGPGTRLTVL.

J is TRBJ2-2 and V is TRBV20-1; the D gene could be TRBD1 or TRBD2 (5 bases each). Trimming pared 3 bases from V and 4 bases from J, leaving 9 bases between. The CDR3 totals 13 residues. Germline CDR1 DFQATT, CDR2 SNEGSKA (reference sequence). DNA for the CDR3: TGCAGTGCTAGTTGGGGGATCACCGGGGAGCTGTTTTTT. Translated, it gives CSASWGITGELFF.

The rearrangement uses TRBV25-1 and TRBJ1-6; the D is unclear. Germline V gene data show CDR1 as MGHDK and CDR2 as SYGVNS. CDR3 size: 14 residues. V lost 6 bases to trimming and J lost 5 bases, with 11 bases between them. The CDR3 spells CASREGGNNSPLHF. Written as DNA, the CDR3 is TGTGCCAGCAGAGAAGGAGGGAATAATTCACCCCTCCACTTT.

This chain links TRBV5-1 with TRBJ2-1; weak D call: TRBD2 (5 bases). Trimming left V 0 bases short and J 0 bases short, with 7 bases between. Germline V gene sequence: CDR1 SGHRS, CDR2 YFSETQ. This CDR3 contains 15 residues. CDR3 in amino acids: CASSLATSSYNEQFF. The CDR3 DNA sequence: TGCGCCAGCAGCTTGGCAACTAGCTCCTACAATGAGCAGTTCTTC. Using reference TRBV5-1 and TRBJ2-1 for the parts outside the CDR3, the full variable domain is KAGVTQTPRYLIKTRGQQVTLSCSPISGHRSVSWYQQTPGQGLQFLFEYFSETQRNKGNFPGRFSGRQFSNSRSEMNVSTLELGDSALYLCASSLATSSYNEQFFGPGTRLTVL.

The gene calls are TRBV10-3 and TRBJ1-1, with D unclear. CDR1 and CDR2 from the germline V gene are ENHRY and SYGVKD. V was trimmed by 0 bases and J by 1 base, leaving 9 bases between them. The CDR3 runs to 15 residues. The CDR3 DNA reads TGTGCCATCAGTGAGTCGGTCGGCGGGAACACTGAAGCTTTCTTT. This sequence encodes CAISESVGGNTEAFF.

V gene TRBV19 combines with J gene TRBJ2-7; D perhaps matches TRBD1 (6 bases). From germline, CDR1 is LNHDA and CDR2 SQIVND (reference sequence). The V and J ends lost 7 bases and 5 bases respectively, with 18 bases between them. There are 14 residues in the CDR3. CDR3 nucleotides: TGTGCCAGTACCACAGGGCAAGTTAGCGACGAGCAGTACTTC. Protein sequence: CASTTGQVSDEQYF.

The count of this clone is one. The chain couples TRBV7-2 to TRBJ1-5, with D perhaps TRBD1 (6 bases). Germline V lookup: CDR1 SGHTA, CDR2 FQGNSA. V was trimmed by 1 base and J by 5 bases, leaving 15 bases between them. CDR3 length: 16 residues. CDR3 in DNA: TGTGCCAGCAGCTTAGGTGGACAGAATCCTTATCAGCCCCAGCATTTT. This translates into CASSLGGQNPYQPQHF.

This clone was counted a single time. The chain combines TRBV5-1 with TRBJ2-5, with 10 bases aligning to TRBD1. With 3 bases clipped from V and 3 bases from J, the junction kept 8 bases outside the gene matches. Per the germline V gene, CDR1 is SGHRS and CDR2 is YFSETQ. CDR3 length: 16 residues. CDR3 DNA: TGCGCCAGCAGCTCGCTACCCGGGACAGGGGAAGAGACCCAGTACTTC. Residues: CASSSLPGTGEETQYF.

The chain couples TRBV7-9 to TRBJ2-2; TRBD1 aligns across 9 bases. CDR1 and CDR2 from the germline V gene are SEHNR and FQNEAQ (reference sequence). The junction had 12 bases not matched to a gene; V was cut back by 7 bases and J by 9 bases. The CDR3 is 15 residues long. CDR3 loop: CASNRDREVSRELFF. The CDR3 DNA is TGTGCCAGCAACAGGGACAGGGAGGTCTCCCGGGAGCTGTTTTTT. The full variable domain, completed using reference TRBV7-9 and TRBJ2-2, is DTGVSQNPRHKITKRGQNVTFRCDPISEHNRLYWYRQTLGQGPEFLTYFQNEAQLEKSRLLSDRFSAERPKGSFSTLEIQRTEQGDSAMYLCASNRDREVSRELFFGEGSRLTVL.

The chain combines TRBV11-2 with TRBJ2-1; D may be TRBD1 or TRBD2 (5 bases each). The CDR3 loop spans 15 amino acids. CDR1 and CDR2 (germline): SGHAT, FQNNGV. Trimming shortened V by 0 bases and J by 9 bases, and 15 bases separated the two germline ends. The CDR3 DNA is TGTGCCAGCAGCTTAGACGGGGTGGGGGTACCTGAGCAGTTCTTC. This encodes CASSLDGVGVPEQFF.

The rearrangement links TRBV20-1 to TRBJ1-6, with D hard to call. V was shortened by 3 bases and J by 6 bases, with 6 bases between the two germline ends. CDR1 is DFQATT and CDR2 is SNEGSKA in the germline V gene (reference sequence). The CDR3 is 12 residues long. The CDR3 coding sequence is TGCAGTGCTAGTACCAGTAATTCACCCCTCCACTTT. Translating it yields CSASTSNSPLHF.

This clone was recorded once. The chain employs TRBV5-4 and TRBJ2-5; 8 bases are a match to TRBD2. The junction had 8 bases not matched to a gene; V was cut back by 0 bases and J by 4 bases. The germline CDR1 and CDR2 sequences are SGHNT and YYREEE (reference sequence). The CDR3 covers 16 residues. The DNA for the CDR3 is TGTGCCAGCAGCTTGGGTTTCGGGGGGGCCGGAGAGACCCAGTACTTC. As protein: CASSLGFGGAGETQYF.

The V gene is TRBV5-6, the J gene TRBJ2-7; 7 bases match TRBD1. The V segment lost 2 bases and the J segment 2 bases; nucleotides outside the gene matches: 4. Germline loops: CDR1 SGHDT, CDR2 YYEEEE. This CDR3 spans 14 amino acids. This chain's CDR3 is CASSFGTEAYEQYF. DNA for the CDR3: TGTGCCAGCAGCTTCGGGACAGAAGCCTACGAGCAGTACTTC.

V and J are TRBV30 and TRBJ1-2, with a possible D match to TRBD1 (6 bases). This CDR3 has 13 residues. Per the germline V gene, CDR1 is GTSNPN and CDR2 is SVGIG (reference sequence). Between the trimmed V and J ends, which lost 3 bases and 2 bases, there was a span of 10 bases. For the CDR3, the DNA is TGTGCCTGGAGCCTACAGGGAAACTATGGCTACACCTTC. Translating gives CAWSLQGNYGYTF.